These 9 T cell receptor beta chains share one sample of origin, sequenced in a study of blood T cell repertoires in COVID-19. Libraries were prepared by immunoSEQ multiplex PCR; TCRdb keeps only in-frame clonotypes and omits some of them. This sample carries around 100,000 clones, around 84% of them seen once, and the ten largest clones take approximately 2.1%. Sequences were obtained from peripheral blood. Every receptor here comes from a human donor in a cohort sampled during active COVID-19.

The chain joins TRBV7-9 to TRBJ1-1; D unresolved. Deletions cut 3 bases from V and 6 bases from J, with 11 bases between. CDR3 length: 13 residues. The V gene's germline CDR1 is SEHNR and CDR2 FQNEAQ (reference sequence). CDR3 coding DNA: TGTGCCAGCAGCTTTCCAGGTAGCGCTGAAGCTTTCTTT. Residues: CASSFPGSAEAFF.

The V gene is TRBV29-1, the J gene TRBJ2-4, with D perhaps matching TRBD2 (6 bases). The CDR3 runs 11 residues. V was trimmed by 7 bases and J by 6 bases, leaving 10 bases between them. Germline values: CDR1 SQVTM, CDR2 ANQGSEA. CDR3 bases: TGCAGCGGTGGAGGGCCAAACATTCAGTACTTC. Its protein product is CSGGGPNIQYF.

V usage is TRBV28 and J usage is TRBJ2-1; D possibly corresponds to TRBD1 (6 bases). Trimming shortened V by 5 bases and J by 11 bases, and 10 bases separated the two germline ends. CDR1 and CDR2 (germline): MDHEN, SYDVKM. This CDR3 has 11 residues. The CDR3 sequence: CASSLTGKQFF. CDR3 nucleotides: TGTGCCAGCAGTCTCACAGGGAAGCAGTTCTTC.

J is TRBJ2-2 and V is TRBV9, with D perhaps TRBD2 (6 bases). Germline values: CDR1 SGDLS, CDR2 YYNGEE. The V gene lost 0 bases and the J gene lost 6 bases, with 12 bases spanning the gap. CDR3 size: 15 residues. The CDR3 DNA reads as TGTGCCAGCAGCGTAGTAGGCGGGGCGGCCGGGGAGCTGTTTTTT. Translation: CASSVVGGAAGELFF.

V gene TRBV11-1 combines with J gene TRBJ2-5, with 12 bases fitting TRBD2. Trimming cost V 4 bases and J 4 bases; bases outside gene matches: 4. The CDR3 loop spans 15 amino acids. The germline CDR1 and CDR2 sequences are SGHAT and FQDESV (reference sequence). The CDR3 spells CASSSPGLAGETQYF. The CDR3 DNA is TGTGCCAGCAGCTCACCGGGACTAGCGGGAGAGACCCAGTACTTC.

V and J are TRBV6-5 and TRBJ1-3, with unresolved D. The CDR3 sequence is 13 residues long. Trimming stripped 1 base from V and 4 bases from J, with 5 bases between. In germline, CDR1 is MNHEY, CDR2 SVGAGI. This chain's CDR3 is CASSYLRGNTIYF. The CDR3 region has the DNA TGTGCCAGCAGTTACTTGAGGGGAAACACCATATATTTT.

The chain couples TRBV6-5 to TRBJ2-2, with 8 nucleotides matching TRBD2. The V gene end was trimmed by 5 bases and the J gene end by 4 bases; junction bases not matched to a gene: 6. CDR1 is MNHEY and CDR2 is SVGAGI in the germline V gene. There are 15 residues in the CDR3. The chain's CDR3 is CASSPGLEFTGELFF. As DNA, the CDR3 is TGTGCCAGCAGTCCGGGACTAGAATTCACCGGGGAGCTGTTTTTT.

V gene TRBV13 combines with J gene TRBJ1-6; no clear D gene. This CDR3 region has 13 residues. V lost 4 bases and J lost 5, with 6 bases in between. From germline, CDR1 is PRHDT and CDR2 FYEKMQ (reference sequence). CDR3 region: CASSSYHNSPLHF. Here the CDR3 DNA reads TGTGCCAGCAGCTCCTATCATAATTCACCCCTCCACTTT.

The chain uses TRBV3-1 (or the pseudogene TRBV3-2) and TRBJ1-1; unclear D gene. This CDR3 region has 15 residues. Germline V gene sequence: CDR1 LGHDT, CDR2 YNNKEL (reference sequence). Trimming took off 7 bases at V and 2 bases at J, with 17 bases between the two ends. The CDR3 loop is CASKSTGYANTEAFF. The CDR3 DNA reads as TGTGCCAGCAAAAGTACGGGTTATGCCAACACTGAAGCTTTCTTT.